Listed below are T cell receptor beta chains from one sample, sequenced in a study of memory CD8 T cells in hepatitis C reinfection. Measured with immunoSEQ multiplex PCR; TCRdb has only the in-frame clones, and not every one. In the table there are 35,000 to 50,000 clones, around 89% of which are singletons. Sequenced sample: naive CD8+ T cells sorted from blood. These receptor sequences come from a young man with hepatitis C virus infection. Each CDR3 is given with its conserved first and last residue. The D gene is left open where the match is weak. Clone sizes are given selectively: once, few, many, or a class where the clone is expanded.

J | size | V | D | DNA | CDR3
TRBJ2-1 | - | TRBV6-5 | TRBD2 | TGTGCCAGCAGTCTGGAGCGGGGGGAGCAGTTCTTC | CASSLERGEQFF
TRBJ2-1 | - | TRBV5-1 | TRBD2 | TGCGCCAGCGGAGAGCGGGGGGCGAGCTCCTACAATGAGCAGTTCTTC | CASGERGASSYNEQFF
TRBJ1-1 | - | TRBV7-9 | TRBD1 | TGTGCCAGCAGAGGGACAGGGCTCACTGAAGCTTTCTTT | CASRGTGLTEAFF
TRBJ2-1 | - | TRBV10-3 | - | TGTGCCATCAGTGAGGAGCTAGTCCACAATGAGCAGTTCTTC | CAISEELVHNEQFF
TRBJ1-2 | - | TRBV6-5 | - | TGTGCCAGCAGTTACTCCAGGGATGGCTACACCTTC | CASSYSRDGYTF
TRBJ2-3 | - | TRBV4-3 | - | TGCGCCAGCAGCCAATGGCACAGGTCCACAGATACGCAGTATTTT | CASSQWHRSTDTQYF
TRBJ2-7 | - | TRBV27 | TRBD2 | TGTGCCTCGAGACTAGCGGGAGGTGGGTCCTACGAGCAGTACTTC | CASRLAGGGSYEQYF
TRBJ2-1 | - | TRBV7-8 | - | TGTGCCAGCAGCTTAGGGGCTTTGGAGCAGTTCTTC | CASSLGALEQFF
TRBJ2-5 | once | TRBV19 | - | TGTGCCAGTAGAGGAGGGCTCGGAGAGACCCAGTACTTC | CASRGGLGETQYF
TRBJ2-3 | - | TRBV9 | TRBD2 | TGTGCCAGCAGCCCTTGGGGCGCAGGGAGGGTAACAGATACGCAGTATTTT | CASSPWGAGRVTDTQYF
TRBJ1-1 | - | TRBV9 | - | TGTGCCAGCAGCGTAGTAGGGCGGACAGCAAACACTGAAGCTTTCTTT | CASSVVGRTANTEAFF
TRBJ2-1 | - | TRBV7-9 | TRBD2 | TGTGCCAGCAGCCGGGCGGGCGGCGGGAGAGGAGTCAATGAGCAGTTCTTC | CASSRAGGGRGVNEQFF
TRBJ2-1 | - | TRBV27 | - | TGTGCCAGCAGTCCACACAACAATGAGCAGTTCTTC | CASSPHNNEQFF
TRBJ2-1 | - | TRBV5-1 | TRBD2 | TGCGCCAGCAGCTTGGGCAGCGGGGGGAATGAGCAGTTCTTC | CASSLGSGGNEQFF
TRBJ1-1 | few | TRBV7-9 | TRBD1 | TGTGCCAGCAGCTTAGCAGGACAGGTGACTGAAGCTTTCTTT | CASSLAGQVTEAFF
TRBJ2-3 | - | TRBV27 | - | TGTGCCAGCAGTTTATTGCGGGGAGGCACAGATACGCAGTATTTT | CASSLLRGGTDTQYF
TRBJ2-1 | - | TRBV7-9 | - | TGTGCCAGCAGCTTAGCGCAGGACAATGAGCAGTTCTTC | CASSLAQDNEQFF
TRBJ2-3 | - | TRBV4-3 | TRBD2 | TGCGCCAGCAGCGACGGGGGGGACACAGATACGCAGTATTTT | CASSDGGDTDTQYF
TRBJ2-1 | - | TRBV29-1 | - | TGCAGCGTTGAAACCTTACTAGGCAATGAGCAGTTCTTC | CSVETLLGNEQFF
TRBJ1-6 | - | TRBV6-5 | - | TGTGCCAGCAGTACAAGGGACATTAATTCACCCCTCCACTTT | CASSTRDINSPLHF
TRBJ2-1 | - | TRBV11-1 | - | TGTGCCAGCAGCCTAGGGGGAGGCAATGAGCAGTTCTTC | CASSLGGGNEQFF
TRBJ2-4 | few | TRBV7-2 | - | TGTGCCAGCAGTTTCGGAGGGCCGGAGATTCAGTACTTC | CASSFGGPEIQYF
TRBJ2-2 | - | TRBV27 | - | TGTGCCAGCAGCCCAGGACTAAACACCGGGGAGCTGTTTTTT | CASSPGLNTGELFF
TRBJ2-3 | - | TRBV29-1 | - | TGCAGCGTTGAAGATTTCGGGAATTTCGGGGAGTATTTT | CSVEDFGNFGEYF
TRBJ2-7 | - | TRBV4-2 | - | TGTGCCAGCAGCCCTGGAAGAGGAGCCTACGAGCAGTACTTC | CASSPGRGAYEQYF
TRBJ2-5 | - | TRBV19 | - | TGTGCCAGTAGTAGGGGGGTGACAGGGATAGGAGAGACCCAGTACTTC | CASSRGVTGIGETQYF
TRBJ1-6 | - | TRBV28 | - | TGTGCCAGCAGTTGGAGGGTATCAGGTTCACCCCTCCACTTT | CASSWRVSGSPLHF
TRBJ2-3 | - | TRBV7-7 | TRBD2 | TGTGCCAGCAGCTCCGGGACTAGTTCCCTAGATACGCAGTATTTT | CASSSGTSSLDTQYF
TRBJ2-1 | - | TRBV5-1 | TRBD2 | TGCGCCAGCAGCTCGCTTCTGGCGGGACTAGCGGGAGGGCCGAAGGACAATGAGCAGTTCTTC | CASSSLLAGLAGGPKDNEQFF
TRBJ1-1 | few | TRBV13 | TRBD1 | TGTGCCAGCAGCCCCACAATAGGGGGCGCATTCACTGAAGCTTTCTTT | CASSPTIGGAFTEAFF
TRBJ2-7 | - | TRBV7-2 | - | TGTGCCAGCAGCCCGTTGGACAATGTCTACGAGCAGTACTTC | CASSPLDNVYEQYF
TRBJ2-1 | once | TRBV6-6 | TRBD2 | TGTGCCAGCAGCTACCTGGGACTAGCGGGGAATGAGCAGTTCTTC | CASSYLGLAGNEQFF
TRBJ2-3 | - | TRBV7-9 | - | TGTGCCAGCAGCTTAGCGCGGATCACAGGGTTGGGCACAGATACGCAGTATTTT | CASSLARITGLGTDTQYF
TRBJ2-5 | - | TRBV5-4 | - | TGTGCCAGCAGCTCCGACGGGTTGGCCCAGTACTTC | CASSSDGLAQYF
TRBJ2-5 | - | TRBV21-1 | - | TGTGCCAGCAGCAAAGAGGTAGGGGGCTGGTTCGAGACCCAGTACTTC | CASSKEVGGWFETQYF
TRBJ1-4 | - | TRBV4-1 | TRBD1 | TGCGCCAGCAGCGCAAACAGGGGGGGGAATGAAAAACTGTTTTTT | CASSANRGGNEKLFF
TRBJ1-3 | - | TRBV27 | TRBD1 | TGTGCCAGCAGCCCCGGGACAGCCGGAAACACCATATATTTT | CASSPGTAGNTIYF
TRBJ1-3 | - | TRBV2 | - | TGTGCCAGCAGTCAAACTATCAGTAGGGACATCTCCTCTGGAAACACCATATATTTT | CASSQTISRDISSGNTIYF
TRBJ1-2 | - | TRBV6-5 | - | TGTGCCAGCAGCGAAGGGGATCCCTATGGCTACACCTTC | CASSEGDPYGYTF
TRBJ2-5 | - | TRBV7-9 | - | TGTGCCAGCAGCCCCAGTTCGGGGGGCCCCGACCAAGAGACCCAGTACTTC | CASSPSSGGPDQETQYF
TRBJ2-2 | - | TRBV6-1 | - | TGTGCCAGCAGTGAAACAGGGCCCTTCCTGATTACCGGGGAGCTGTTTTTT | CASSETGPFLITGELFF
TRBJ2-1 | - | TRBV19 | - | TGTGCCAGTAGTTCCCCCAGCAATGAGCAGTTCTTC | CASSSPSNEQFF
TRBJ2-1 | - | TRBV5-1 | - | TGCGCCAGCAGCTTGGAGGGGGGGGCTTTCAATGAGCAGTTCTTC | CASSLEGGAFNEQFF
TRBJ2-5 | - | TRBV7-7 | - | TGTGCTAGCAGCTTAGGAAGCAGGGGAGAGACCCAGTACTTC | CASSLGSRGETQYF